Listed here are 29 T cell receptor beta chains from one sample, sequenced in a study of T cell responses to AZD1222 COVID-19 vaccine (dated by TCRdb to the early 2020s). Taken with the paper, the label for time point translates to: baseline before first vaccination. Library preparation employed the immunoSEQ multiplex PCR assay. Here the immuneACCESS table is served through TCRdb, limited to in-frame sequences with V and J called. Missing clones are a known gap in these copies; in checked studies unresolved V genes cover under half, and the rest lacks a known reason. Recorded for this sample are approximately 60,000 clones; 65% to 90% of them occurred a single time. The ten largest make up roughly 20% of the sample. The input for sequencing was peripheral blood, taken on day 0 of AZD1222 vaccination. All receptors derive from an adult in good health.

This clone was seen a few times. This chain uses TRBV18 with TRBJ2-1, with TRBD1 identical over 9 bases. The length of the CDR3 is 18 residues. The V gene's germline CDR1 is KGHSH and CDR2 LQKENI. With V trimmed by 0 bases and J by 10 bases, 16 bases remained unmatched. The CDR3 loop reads CASSPPGQGPIGKYEQFF. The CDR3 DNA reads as TGTGCCAGCTCACCACCGGGACAGGGTCCTATCGGAAAGTACGAGCAGTTCTTC.

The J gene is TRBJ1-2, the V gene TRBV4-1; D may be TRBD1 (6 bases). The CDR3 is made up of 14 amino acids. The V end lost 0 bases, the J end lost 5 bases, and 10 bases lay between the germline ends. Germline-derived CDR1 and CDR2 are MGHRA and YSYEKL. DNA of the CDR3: TGCGCCAGCAGCCAAGAGACAGGCCCGTATGGCTACACCTTC. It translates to CASSQETGPYGYTF.

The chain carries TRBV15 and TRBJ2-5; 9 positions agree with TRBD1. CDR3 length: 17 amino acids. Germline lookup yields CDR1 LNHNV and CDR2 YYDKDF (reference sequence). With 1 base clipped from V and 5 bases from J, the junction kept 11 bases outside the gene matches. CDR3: CATSRAPRDREGETQYF. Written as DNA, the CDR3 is TGTGCCACCAGCAGAGCGCCCCGGGACAGGGAAGGGGAGACCCAGTACTTC.

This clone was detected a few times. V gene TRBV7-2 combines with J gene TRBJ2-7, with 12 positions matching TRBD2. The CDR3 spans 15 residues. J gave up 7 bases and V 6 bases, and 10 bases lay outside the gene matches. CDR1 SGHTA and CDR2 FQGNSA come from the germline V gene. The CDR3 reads CASRTTSGRFGEQYF. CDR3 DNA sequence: TGTGCCAGCAGGACAACTAGCGGGAGGTTCGGGGAGCAGTACTTC.

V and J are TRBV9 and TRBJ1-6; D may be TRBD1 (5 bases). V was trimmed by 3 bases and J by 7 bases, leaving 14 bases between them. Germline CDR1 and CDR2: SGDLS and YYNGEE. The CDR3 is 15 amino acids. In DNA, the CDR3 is TGTGCCAGCAGCGCTCGGGGTGGGGGAAATTCACCCCTCCACTTT. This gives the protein CASSARGGGNSPLHF.

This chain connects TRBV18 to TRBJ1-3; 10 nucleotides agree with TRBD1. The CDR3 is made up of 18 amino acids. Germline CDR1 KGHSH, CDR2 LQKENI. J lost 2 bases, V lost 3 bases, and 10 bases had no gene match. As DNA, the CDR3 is TGTGCCAGCTCACCTCCGACAGGGGGCGCCTTTACTGGAAACACCATATATTTT. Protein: CASSPPTGGAFTGNTIYF.

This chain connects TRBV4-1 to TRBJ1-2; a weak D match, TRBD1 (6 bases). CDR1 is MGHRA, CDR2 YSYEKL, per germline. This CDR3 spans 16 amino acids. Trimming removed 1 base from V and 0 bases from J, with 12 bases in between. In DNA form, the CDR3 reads TGCGCCAGCAGCCAAGGATTCTCAGGGGCTAACTATGGCTACACCTTC. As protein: CASSQGFSGANYGYTF.

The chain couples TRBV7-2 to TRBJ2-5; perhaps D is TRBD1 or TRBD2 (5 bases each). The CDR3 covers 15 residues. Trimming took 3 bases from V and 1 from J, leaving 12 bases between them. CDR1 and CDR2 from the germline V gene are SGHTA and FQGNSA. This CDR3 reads CASSFNEGLQETQYF. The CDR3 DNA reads TGTGCCAGCAGCTTTAATGAGGGGCTCCAAGAGACCCAGTACTTC.

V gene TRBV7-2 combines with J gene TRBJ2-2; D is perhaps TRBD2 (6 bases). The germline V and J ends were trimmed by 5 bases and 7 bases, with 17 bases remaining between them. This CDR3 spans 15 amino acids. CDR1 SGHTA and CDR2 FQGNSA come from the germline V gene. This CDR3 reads CASSPYTGLGGELFF. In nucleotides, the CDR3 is TGTGCCAGCAGCCCCTACACGGGACTCGGCGGGGAGCTGTTTTTT.

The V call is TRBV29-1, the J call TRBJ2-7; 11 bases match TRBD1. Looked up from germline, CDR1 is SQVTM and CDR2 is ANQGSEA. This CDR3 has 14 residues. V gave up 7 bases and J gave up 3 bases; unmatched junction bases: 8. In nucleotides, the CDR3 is TGCAGCGCTTCACGGACAGGGGGCGTCTACGAGCAGTACTTC. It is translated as CSASRTGGVYEQYF.

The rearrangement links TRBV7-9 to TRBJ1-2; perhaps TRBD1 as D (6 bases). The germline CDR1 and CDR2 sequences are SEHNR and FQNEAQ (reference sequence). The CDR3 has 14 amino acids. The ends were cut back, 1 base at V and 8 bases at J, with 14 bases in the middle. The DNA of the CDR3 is TGTGCCAGCAGCTTAGGACAGGAGGTTGACGGCTACACCTTC. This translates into CASSLGQEVDGYTF.

In nucleotides, the CDR3 is TGTGCCAGTAGTTGGGGACGCGATAATTCACCCCTCCACTTT. Translating it yields CASSWGRDNSPLHF. J is TRBJ1-6 and V is TRBV19; D perhaps matches TRBD1 (5 bases). The V gene lost 5 bases and the J gene lost 5 bases, with 10 bases spanning the gap. Germline CDR1 reads LNHDA; CDR2 reads SQIVND (reference sequence). The CDR3 covers 14 residues. The full variable domain, with the rest looked up from reference TRBV19 and TRBJ1-6, is DGGITQSPKYLFRKEGQNVTLSCEQNLNHDAMYWYRQDPGQGLRLIYYSQIVNDFQKGDIAEGYSVSREKKESFPLTVTSAQKNPTAFYLCASSWGRDNSPLHFGNGTRLTVT.

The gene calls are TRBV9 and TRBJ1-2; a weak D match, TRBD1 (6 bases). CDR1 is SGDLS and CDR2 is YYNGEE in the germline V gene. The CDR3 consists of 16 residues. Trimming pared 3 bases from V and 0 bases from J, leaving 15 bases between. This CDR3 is CASSAPTGQTNYGYTF. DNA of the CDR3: TGTGCCAGCAGCGCCCCAACGGGACAAACTAACTATGGCTACACCTTC.

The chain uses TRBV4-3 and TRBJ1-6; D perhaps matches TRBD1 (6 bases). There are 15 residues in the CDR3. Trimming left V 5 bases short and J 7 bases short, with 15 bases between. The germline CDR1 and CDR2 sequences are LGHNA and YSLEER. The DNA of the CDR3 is TGCGCCAGCAGCTTGGGGGGGCAGGGGAATTCACCCCTCCACTTT. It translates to CASSLGGQGNSPLHF.

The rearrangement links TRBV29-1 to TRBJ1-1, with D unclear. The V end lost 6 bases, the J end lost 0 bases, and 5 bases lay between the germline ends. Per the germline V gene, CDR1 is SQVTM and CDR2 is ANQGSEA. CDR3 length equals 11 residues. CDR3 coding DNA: TGCAGCGTGGGCATGAACACTGAAGCTTTCTTT. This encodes CSVGMNTEAFF.

CDR3 sequence (DNA): TGTGCCAGCAGCTTCTTGGGGCAACTCAACACTGAAGCTTTCTTT. It yields the protein CASSFLGQLNTEAFF. The rearrangement joins TRBV13 to TRBJ1-1, with a weak D call TRBD1 (5 bases). The CDR3 runs to 15 residues. V gave up 3 bases and J gave up 2 bases, with 13 bases separating them. CDR1 PRHDT and CDR2 FYEKMQ come from the germline V gene (reference sequence). The full variable domain, completed using reference TRBV13 and TRBJ1-1, is AAGVIQSPRHLIKEKRETATLKCYPIPRHDTVYWYQQGPGQDPQFLISFYEKMQSDKGSIPDRFSAQQFSDYHSELNMSSLELGDSALYFCASSFLGQLNTEAFFGQGTRLTVV.

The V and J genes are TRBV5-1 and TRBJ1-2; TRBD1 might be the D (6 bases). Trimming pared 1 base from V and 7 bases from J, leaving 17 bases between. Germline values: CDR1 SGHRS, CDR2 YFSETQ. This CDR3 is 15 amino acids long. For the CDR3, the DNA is TGCGCCAGCAGCTTGACCGGGGGCGCAGGTCCTGGCTACACCTTC. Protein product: CASSLTGGAGPGYTF.

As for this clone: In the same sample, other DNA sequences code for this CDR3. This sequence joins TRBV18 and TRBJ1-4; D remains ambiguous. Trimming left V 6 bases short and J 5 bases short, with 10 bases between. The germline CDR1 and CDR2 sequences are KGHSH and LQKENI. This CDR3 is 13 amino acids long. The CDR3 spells CASSRGQNEKLFF. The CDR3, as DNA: TGTGCCAGCTCGCGCGGGCAAAATGAAAAACTGTTTTTT.

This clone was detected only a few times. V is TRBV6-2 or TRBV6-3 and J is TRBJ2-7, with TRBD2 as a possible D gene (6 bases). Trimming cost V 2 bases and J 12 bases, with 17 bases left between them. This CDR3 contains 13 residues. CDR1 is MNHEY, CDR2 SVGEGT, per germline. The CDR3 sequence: CASSYRDSERLYV. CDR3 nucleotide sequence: TGTGCCAGCAGTTACCGGGACTCCGAGCGGCTGTACGTC.

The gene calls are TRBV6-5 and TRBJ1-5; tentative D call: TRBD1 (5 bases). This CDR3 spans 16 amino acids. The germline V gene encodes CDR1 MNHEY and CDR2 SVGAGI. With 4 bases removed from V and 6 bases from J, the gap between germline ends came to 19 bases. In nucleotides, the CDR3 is TGTGCCAGCAGTTTTAACCGGGGCCTCGCCGGTCAGCCCCAGCATTTT. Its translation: CASSFNRGLAGQPQHF.

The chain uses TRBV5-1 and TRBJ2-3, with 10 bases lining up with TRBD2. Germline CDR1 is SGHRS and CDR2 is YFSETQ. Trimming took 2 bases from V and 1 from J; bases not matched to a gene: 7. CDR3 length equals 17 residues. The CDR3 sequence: CASSFAGTSARTDTQYF. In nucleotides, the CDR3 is TGCGCCAGCAGCTTCGCCGGGACTAGCGCTCGCACAGATACGCAGTATTTT.

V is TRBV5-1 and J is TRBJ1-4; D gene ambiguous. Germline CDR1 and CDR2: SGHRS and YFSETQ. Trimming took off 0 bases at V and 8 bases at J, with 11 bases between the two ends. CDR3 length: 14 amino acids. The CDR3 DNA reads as TGCGCCAGCAGCTTGGAGGGAATGGGAGAAAAACTGTTTTTT. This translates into CASSLEGMGEKLFF. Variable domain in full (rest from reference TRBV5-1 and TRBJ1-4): KAGVTQTPRYLIKTRGQQVTLSCSPISGHRSVSWYQQTPGQGLQFLFEYFSETQRNKGNFPGRFSGRQFSNSRSEMNVSTLELGDSALYLCASSLEGMGEKLFFGSGTQLSVL.

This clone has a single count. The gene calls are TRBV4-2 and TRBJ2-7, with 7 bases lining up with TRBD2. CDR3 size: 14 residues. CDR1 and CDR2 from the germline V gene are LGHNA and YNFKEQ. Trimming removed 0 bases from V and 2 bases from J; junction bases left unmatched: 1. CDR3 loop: CASSQEGGAYEQYV. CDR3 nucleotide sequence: TGTGCCAGCAGCCAAGAGGGGGGGGCCTACGAGCAGTACGTC.

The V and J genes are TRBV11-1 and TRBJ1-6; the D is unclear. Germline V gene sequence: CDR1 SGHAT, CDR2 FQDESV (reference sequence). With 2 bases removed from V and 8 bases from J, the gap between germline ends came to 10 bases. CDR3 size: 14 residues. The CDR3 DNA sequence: TGTGCCAGCAGCTTATCCTCTGGGGATTCACCCCTCCACTTT. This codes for CASSLSSGDSPLHF. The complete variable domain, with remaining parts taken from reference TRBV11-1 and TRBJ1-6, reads EAEVAQSPRYKITEKSQAVAFWCDPISGHATLYWYRQILGQGPELLVQFQDESVVDDSQLPKDRFSAERLKGVDSTLKIQPAELGDSAMYLCASSLSSGDSPLHFGNGTRLTVT.

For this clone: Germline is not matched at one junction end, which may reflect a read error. CDR3 in amino acids: CASSLGGGGNEPQHF. Written as DNA, the CDR3 is TGTGCCAGCAGCTTGGGGGGCGGGGGCAATGAGCCCCAGCATTTT. This sequence joins TRBV7-9 and TRBJ1-5, with a possible D match to TRBD1 (6 bases). The CDR3 is 15 amino acids. Per germline, CDR1 SEHNR and CDR2 FQNEAQ (reference sequence).

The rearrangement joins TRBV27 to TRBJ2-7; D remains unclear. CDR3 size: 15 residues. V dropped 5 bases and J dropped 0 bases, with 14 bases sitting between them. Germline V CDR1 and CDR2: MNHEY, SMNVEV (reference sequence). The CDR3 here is CASSPVDLNSYEQYF. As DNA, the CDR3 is TGTGCCAGCAGTCCCGTCGACTTAAACTCCTACGAGCAGTACTTC.

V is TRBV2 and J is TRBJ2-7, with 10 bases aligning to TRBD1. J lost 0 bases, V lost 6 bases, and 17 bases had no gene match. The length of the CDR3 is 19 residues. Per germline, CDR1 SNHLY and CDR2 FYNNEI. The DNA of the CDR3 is TGTGCCAGCAGCAAGGGACAGGGGAGCTCCGGGACTAGCTCCTACGAGCAGTACTTC. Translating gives CASSKGQGSSGTSSYEQYF.

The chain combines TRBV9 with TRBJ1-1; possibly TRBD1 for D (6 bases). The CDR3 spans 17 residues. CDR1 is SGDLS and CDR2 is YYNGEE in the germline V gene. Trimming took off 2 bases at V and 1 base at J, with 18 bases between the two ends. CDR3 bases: TGTGCCAGCAGCGTTGGCCTGGACAGCCGGAGGAACACTGAAGCTTTCTTT. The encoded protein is CASSVGLDSRRNTEAFF.

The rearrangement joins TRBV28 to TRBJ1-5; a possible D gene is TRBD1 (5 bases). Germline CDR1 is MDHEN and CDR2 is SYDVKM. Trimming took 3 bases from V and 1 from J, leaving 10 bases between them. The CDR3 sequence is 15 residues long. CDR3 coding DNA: TGTGCCAGCAGTTTCCCGGGGGGAAGCAATCAGCCCCAGCATTTT. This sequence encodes CASSFPGGSNQPQHF.